This T cell receptor (beta chain) was profiled in a study of blood T cell repertoires in COVID-19. Turning to the study itself: PBMCs, B-cell-depleted T cells, or T cells provided the cDNA or gDNA that made up the material.

The participants were between roughly 18 and 90 years old and came from under 25 US areas. Germline trimming cut 1 base from V and 4 bases from J; bases unmatched to any gene: 5. The CDR3 sequence is 15 residues long. The germline V gene has CDR1 SEHNR and CDR2 FQNEAQ (reference sequence). Authors' methods: Amplification of reference gene primers provided the estimated nucleated cell counts. TCRdb's copy holds only in-frame clones and misses some; the assay was immunoSEQ multiplex PCR. V, J and clone size are taken as reported in that table, and D and trimming were inferred from the DNA itself. Here the sample spans 190,000 or so clones, roughly 89% being singletons.

The sample consisted of PBMCs or T cells enriched from blood (not recorded which). The receptor was derived from a man in his late teens or twenties with acute COVID-19. V is TRBV7-9 and J is TRBJ2-7; 9 bases are a match to TRBD1. The CDR3 reads CASSLELDRGYEQYF. CDR3 coding DNA: TGTGCCAGCAGCTTAGAGCTGGACAGGGGTTACGAGCAGTACTTC.